This entry lists 26 T cell receptor beta chains sequenced from one sample in a study of cytomegalovirus exposure and HLA in healthy donors. The PCR used 60 Vbeta and 13 Jbeta primers. Profiling relied on immunoSEQ multiplex PCR, and the TCRdb table lists in-frame clones only, not all of them. The sample contains 150,000 to 200,000 clones, roughly 87% of which appear only once. Sequenced material: PBMCs. These receptors originate from a man aged 45 to 65 in good health and CMV-seropositive.

The gene calls are TRBV6-5 and TRBJ2-7; 10 bases map to TRBD2. CDR1 and CDR2 (germline): MNHEY, SVGAGI. This CDR3 comprises 13 residues. V lost 7 bases and J lost 3; bases outside the gene matches: 3. CDR3 region: CASTSGGYYEQYF. DNA of the CDR3: TGTGCCAGCACTAGCGGGGGATACTACGAGCAGTACTTC.

The rearrangement joins TRBV19 to TRBJ2-3, with 7 bases aligning to TRBD2. The J segment lost 4 bases and the V segment lost 4 bases, leaving 8 bases of the junction unmatched. The CDR3 sequence is 15 residues long. Germline V gene data show CDR1 as LNHDA and CDR2 as SQIVND (reference sequence). In DNA, the CDR3 is TGTGCCAGTAGTACCTCCGGGACTAAAGCAGATACGCAGTATTTT. It specifies CASSTSGTKADTQYF.

The chain combines TRBV2 with TRBJ1-1; the match to TRBD1 covers 7 bases. Trimming at V came to 4 bases and at J to 8 bases, leaving 7 bases not matched to a gene. Germline V gives CDR1 SNHLY, CDR2 FYNNEI. The CDR3 extends over 13 amino acids. CDR3 loop: CASSVDRVQEAFF. Written as DNA, the CDR3 is TGTGCCAGCAGTGTAGACAGGGTCCAAGAAGCTTTCTTT.

The chain uses TRBV5-1 and TRBJ2-7, with D possibly TRBD1 on 5 matching bases. Looked up from germline, CDR1 is SGHRS and CDR2 is YFSETQ. The CDR3 sequence is 13 residues long. The V end lost 5 bases, the J end lost 2 bases, and 11 bases lay between the germline ends. The CDR3 sequence is CASRSDNPYEQYF. CDR3 coding DNA: TGCGCCAGCAGATCGGACAACCCCTACGAGCAGTACTTC.

V is TRBV4-1 and J is TRBJ1-5; 12 bases match TRBD1. Trimming removed 0 bases from V and 0 bases from J; junction bases left unmatched: 9. The CDR3 covers 20 residues. Germline V gives CDR1 MGHRA, CDR2 YSYEKL. In nucleotides, the CDR3 is TGCGCCAGCAGCCAAGACGGGACAGGGGGCTTGGGGAGTAGCAATCAGCCCCAGCATTTT. It is translated as CASSQDGTGGLGSSNQPQHF.

The gene calls are TRBV5-1 and TRBJ2-1; D not certain. The V and J ends lost 4 bases and 5 bases respectively, with 4 bases between them. CDR3 length: 11 amino acids. Germline lookup yields CDR1 SGHRS and CDR2 YFSETQ. In DNA, the CDR3 is TGCGCCAGCAGCCCCGACAATGAGCAGTTCTTC. Its translation: CASSPDNEQFF.

The chain combines TRBV19 with TRBJ2-1; 7 positions agree with TRBD1. The germline CDR1 and CDR2 sequences are LNHDA and SQIVND (reference sequence). CDR3 length equals 13 residues. With V trimmed by 6 bases and J by 4 bases, 3 bases remained unmatched. The CDR3 region has the DNA TGTGCCAGTAGAACGGGACAGTACAATGAGCAGTTCTTC. Protein sequence: CASRTGQYNEQFF. The full variable domain, in which reference TRBV19 and TRBJ2-1 provide the parts outside the CDR3, is DGGITQSPKYLFRKEGQNVTLSCEQNLNHDAMYWYRQDPGQGLRLIYYSQIVNDFQKGDIAEGYSVSREKKESFPLTVTSAQKNPTAFYLCASRTGQYNEQFFGPGTRLTVL.

The genes are TRBV7-9 and TRBJ2-3; D uncertain. V was pared by 1 base and J by 5 bases, with 19 bases between. Germline CDR1 is SEHNR and CDR2 is FQNEAQ (reference sequence). This CDR3 is built from 17 residues. The CDR3 nucleotides read TGTGCCAGCAGCTTAGATGCAGGTTCACACCTGGGAGATACGCAGTATTTT. This codes for CASSLDAGSHLGDTQYF.

The chain employs TRBV28 and TRBJ1-1; TRBD1 matches at 7 bases. The V gene end was trimmed by 4 bases and the J gene end by 11 bases; junction bases not matched to a gene: 13. The CDR3 covers 14 residues. In germline, CDR1 is MDHEN, CDR2 SYDVKM. CDR3 sequence: CASSSLGQVLLAFF. In DNA form, the CDR3 reads TGTGCCAGCAGTTCCCTCGGACAGGTTTTATTGGCTTTCTTT.

In the case of this clone: At one boundary the junction diverges from the germline segment, which might be a read error. The chain recombines TRBV7-9 with TRBJ1-6, with D unresolved. Germline V gene data show CDR1 as SEHNR and CDR2 as FQNEAQ (reference sequence). The CDR3 sequence is 12 residues long. CDR3 bases: TGTTCCAGCAGCTTAGATACCCTGAAGCCCCACTTT. This sequence encodes CSSSLDTLKPHF.

The chain carries TRBV18 and TRBJ2-7, with a possible D match to TRBD2 (6 bases). V was clipped by 0 bases and J by 6 bases, with 12 bases between them. Germline-derived CDR1 and CDR2 are KGHSH and LQKENI. The CDR3 covers 14 residues. The CDR3 DNA follows: TGTGCCAGCTCACCACCGGGGGGATCTCTCGAGCAGTACTTC. It translates to CASSPPGGSLEQYF.

This chain connects TRBV5-4 to TRBJ2-3, with 8 nucleotides matching TRBD2. CDR3 length equals 16 residues. Germline V lookup: CDR1 SGHNT, CDR2 YYREEE (reference sequence). V dropped 1 base and J dropped 3; count of bases not matched to a gene: 7. CDR3 bases: TGTGCCAGCAGCTTGTGGACGGGGGGGTGGACAGATACGCAGTATTTT. It codes for CASSLWTGGWTDTQYF.

V is TRBV6-1 and J is TRBJ2-5; TRBD2 agrees at 7 bases. The J call could be wrong; TRBJ2-7 is a better fit for the DNA end. Germline V CDR1 and CDR2: MNHNS, SASEGT. CDR3 length: 13 amino acids. DNA for the CDR3: TGTGCCAGCAGATTGGGGGGGAACTACGAGCAGTACTTC. Its protein product is CASRLGGNYEQYF.

The V and J genes are TRBV5-1 and TRBJ2-7; 8 nucleotides align to TRBD2. From germline, CDR1 is SGHRS and CDR2 YFSETQ. This CDR3 is 14 amino acids long. V lost 2 bases to trimming and J lost 4 bases; unmatched junction nucleotides: 5. DNA for the CDR3: TGCGCCAGCAGCTTCAGCGGGAGTGTGTACGAGCAGTACTTC. Residues: CASSFSGSVYEQYF.

The V gene is TRBV4-1, the J gene TRBJ2-1, with 13 bases fitting TRBD2. Losses at the gene ends were 5 bases for V and 8 bases for J; bases not matched to a gene: 12. The CDR3 length is 17 residues. CDR1 is MGHRA and CDR2 is YSYEKL in the germline V gene. CDR3 sequence (DNA): TGCGCCAGCAGCGACGTGGGCGGTGGACTAGCGGGAGATGAGCAGTTCTTC. It encodes CASSDVGGGLAGDEQFF.

The chain uses TRBV5-5 and TRBJ2-7; the D is unclear. The ends were cut back, 1 base at V and 6 bases at J, with 14 bases in the middle. The CDR3 extends over 14 amino acids. Germline loops: CDR1 SGHKS, CDR2 YYEKEE (reference sequence). The CDR3 DNA reads TGTGCCAGCAGCTTGTTTACGGCGGATCTCGAGCAGTACTTC. Translating gives CASSLFTADLEQYF.

In this sample, this clone turned up once. The chain joins TRBV6-1 to TRBJ2-3, with TRBD1 matching 9 bases. The V gene's germline CDR1 is MNHNS and CDR2 SASEGT. Trimming took 6 bases from V and 6 from J; bases not matched to a gene: 7. The CDR3 is 14 residues long. Here the CDR3 reads CASRTGGRGDTQYF. As DNA, the CDR3 is TGTGCCAGCAGGACAGGGGGAAGAGGGGATACGCAGTATTTT.

The chain uses TRBV5-4 and TRBJ2-7, with D possibly matching TRBD1 (5 bases). Per the germline V gene, CDR1 is SGHNT and CDR2 is YYREEE (reference sequence). This CDR3 spans 12 amino acids. With 0 bases removed from V and 8 bases from J, the gap between germline ends came to 9 bases. The CDR3 spells CASSLEGVQQYF. DNA of the CDR3: TGTGCCAGCAGCTTGGAAGGGGTCCAGCAGTACTTC.

V usage is TRBV29-1 and J usage is TRBJ2-3; 16 nucleotides agree with TRBD2. Unmatched junction bases numbered 3, after V lost 7 bases and J lost 2 bases. This CDR3 is 15 amino acids long. Germline lookup yields CDR1 SQVTM and CDR2 ANQGSEA. The CDR3 nucleotides are TGCAGCGGGGGACTAGCGGGGGGGTTCACAGATACGCAGTATTTT. Translated: CSGGLAGGFTDTQYF.

This clone occurred a few times. CDR3 nucleotide sequence: TGTGCCAGCAGCCAGGAGGTCCGACAAGACTCTGGAAACACCATATATTTT. It specifies CASSQEVRQDSGNTIYF. This chain links TRBV4-2 with TRBJ1-3; D is uncertain. The V end lost 3 bases, the J end lost 0 bases, and 15 bases lay between the germline ends. The CDR3 is 17 residues long. The V gene's germline CDR1 is LGHNA and CDR2 YNFKEQ.

V is TRBV28 and J is TRBJ2-1, with D possibly matching TRBD2 (6 bases). V lost 2 bases and J 4 bases, leaving 12 bases between the germline ends. In germline, CDR1 is MDHEN, CDR2 SYDVKM. CDR3 size: 15 residues. CDR3: CASSLTGEGYNEQFF. CDR3 DNA: TGTGCCAGCAGTTTAACGGGAGAAGGTTACAATGAGCAGTTCTTC.

This chain joins TRBV25-1 and TRBJ2-1, with 10 bases matching TRBD2. V shed 9 bases, J shed 8 bases, and the junction held 10 bases outside the gene matches. The germline V gene has CDR1 MGHDK and CDR2 SYGVNS. The CDR3 length is 14 residues. This chain's CDR3 is CASSTSGIGYEQFF. DNA for the CDR3: TGTGCCAGTTCAACTAGCGGGATAGGGTATGAGCAGTTCTTC.

The V call is TRBV4-2, the J call TRBJ2-2; 8 bases are a match to TRBD2. The V and J ends lost 1 base and 4 bases, in that order; junction bases with no gene match: 2. Germline V gives CDR1 LGHNA, CDR2 YNFKEQ. This CDR3 is built from 15 residues. This chain's CDR3 is CASSQVGGATGELFF. The DNA of the CDR3 is TGTGCCAGCAGCCAAGTCGGGGGGGCCACCGGGGAGCTGTTTTTT.

V gene TRBV21-1 combines with J gene TRBJ1-1; the table gives TRBD1 as D, unverified against the DNA. TRBV21-1 is shown as a pseudogene. The CDR3 is 13 residues long. The CDR3, as DNA: TGTGCCAGCAGCAGTTGGCTGCACACTGAAGCTTTCTTT. Translated: CASSSWLHTEAFF.

This clone occurred once. This chain links TRBV6-4 with TRBJ1-6, with D hard to call. The CDR3 extends over 13 amino acids. In germline, CDR1 is MRHNA, CDR2 SNTAGT. Trimming stripped 3 bases from V and 9 bases from J, with 9 bases between. The CDR3 here is CASSEGRGSPLHF. In DNA, the CDR3 is TGTGCCAGCAGTGAAGGCAGAGGTTCACCCCTCCACTTT.

The CDR3 DNA reads TGTGCCAGCAGCGTAGTGGGAGCGAACACTGAAGCTTTCTTT. Translating it yields CASSVVGANTEAFF. This chain links TRBV9 with TRBJ1-1; D unresolved. Germline CDR1 and CDR2: SGDLS and YYNGEE. The length of the CDR3 is 14 residues. V was pared by 0 bases and J by 1 base, with 7 bases between.